This T cell receptor beta chain was captured in a study of T cell repertoires in cytomegalovirus infection. Study results and limitations: HLA-C-restricted CMV-specific TCR beta clonotypes prevailed in the ex vivo response.

The V end lost 5 bases, the J end lost 1 base, and 11 bases lay between the germline ends. From germline, CDR1 is MDHEN and CDR2 SYDVKM. CDR3 length: 14 amino acids. Using its own MiXCR run on the reads, TCRdb lists one record per CDR3 protein. This table has 700,000 to 900,000 distinct CDR3 sequences, approximately 32% appearing once. This clonotype was counted a few times. As yet, its antigen is unknown. Sequencing used cultured CD8+ T cells from PBMCs, obtained from culture after CMV antigen stimulation. The chain recombines TRBV28 with TRBJ1-1; D not resolved. The receptor comes from a human donor in good health (CMV status not recorded). Some clones in this sample may be carry-over from other donors' samples. The CDR3 loop is CASSTIIGNTEAFF. DNA of the CDR3: TGTGCCAGCAGTACTATTATAGGGAACACTGAAGCTTTCTTT.